This TCR beta chain derives from a study of blood T cell repertoires in COVID-19. With V trimmed by 0 bases and J by 6 bases, 15 bases remained unmatched. CDR3 size: 18 residues. Per germline, CDR1 MNHEY and CDR2 SMNVEV (reference sequence). Original handling: Estimation of nucleated cell counts relied on the amplification of reference gene primers. Assay used: immunoSEQ multiplex PCR; TCRdb lists only in-frame clones, some missing. The DNA was the basis for D and trimming; V, J and clone size are from that table. The sample comprises about 140,000 clones, just over 85% of which are singletons, and roughly 1.4% rests with the top ten. This clone was observed a few times.

What was sequenced was peripheral blood. The chain has TRBV27 and TRBJ1-2; 8 bases fit TRBD1. This TCR derives from a woman aged 55 to 70 with acute or convalescent COVID-19. The CDR3 reads CASSLSIWQGAVDDGYTF. CDR3 nucleotides: TGTGCCAGCAGTTTATCGATATGGCAGGGGGCAGTGGATGATGGCTACACCTTC.